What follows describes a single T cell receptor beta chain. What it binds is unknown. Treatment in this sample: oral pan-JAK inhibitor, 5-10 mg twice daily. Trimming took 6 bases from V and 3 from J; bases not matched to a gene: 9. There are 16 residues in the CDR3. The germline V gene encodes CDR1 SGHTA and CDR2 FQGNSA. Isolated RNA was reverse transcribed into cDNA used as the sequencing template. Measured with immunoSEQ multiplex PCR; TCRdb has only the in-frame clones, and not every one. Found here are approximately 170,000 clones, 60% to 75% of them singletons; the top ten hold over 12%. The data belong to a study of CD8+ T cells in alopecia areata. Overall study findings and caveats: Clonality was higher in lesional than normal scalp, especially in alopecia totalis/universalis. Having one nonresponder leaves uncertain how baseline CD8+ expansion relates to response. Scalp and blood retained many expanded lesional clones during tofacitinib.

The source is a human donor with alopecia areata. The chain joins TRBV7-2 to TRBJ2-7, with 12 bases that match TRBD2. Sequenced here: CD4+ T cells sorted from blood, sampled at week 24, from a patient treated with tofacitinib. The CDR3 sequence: CASRPTPGLAGYEQYF. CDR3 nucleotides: TGTGCCAGCAGACCAACACCGGGACTAGCGGGCTACGAGCAGTACTTC.